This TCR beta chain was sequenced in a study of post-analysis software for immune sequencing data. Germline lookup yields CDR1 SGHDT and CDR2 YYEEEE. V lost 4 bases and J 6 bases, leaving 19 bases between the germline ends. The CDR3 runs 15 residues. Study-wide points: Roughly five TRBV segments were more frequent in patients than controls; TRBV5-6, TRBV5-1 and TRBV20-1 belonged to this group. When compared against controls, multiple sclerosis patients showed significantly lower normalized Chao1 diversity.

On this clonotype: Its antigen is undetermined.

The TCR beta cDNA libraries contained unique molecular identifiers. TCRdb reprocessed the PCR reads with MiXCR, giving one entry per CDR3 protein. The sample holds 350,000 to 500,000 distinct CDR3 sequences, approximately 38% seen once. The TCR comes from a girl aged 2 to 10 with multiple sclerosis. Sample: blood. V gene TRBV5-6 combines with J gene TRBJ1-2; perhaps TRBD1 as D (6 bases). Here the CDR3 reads CASSQTGPSRNGYTF. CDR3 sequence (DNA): TGTGCCAGCAGCCAGACAGGACCTTCACGGAATGGCTACACCTTC.